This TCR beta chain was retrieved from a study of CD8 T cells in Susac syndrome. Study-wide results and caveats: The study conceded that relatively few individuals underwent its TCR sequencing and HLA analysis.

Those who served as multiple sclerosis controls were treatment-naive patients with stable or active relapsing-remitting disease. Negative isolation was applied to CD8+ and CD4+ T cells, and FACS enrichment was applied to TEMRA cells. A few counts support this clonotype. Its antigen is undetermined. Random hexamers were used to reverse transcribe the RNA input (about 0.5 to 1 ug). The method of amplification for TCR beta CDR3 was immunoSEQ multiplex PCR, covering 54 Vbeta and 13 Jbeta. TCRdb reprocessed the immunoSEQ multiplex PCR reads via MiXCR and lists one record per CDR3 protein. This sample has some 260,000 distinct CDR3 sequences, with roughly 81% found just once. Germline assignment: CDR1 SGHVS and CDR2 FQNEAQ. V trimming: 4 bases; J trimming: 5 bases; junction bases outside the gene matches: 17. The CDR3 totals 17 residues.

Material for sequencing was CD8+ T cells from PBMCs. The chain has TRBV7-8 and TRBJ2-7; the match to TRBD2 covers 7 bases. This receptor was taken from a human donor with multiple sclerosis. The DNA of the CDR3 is TGTGCCAGCAGCTCAGGTGGGGACGGGAGGAGTAGGGACGAGCAGTACTTC. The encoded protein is CASSSGGDGRSRDEQYF.